This TCR beta chain stems from a study of blood T cell repertoires in COVID-19. Looked up from germline, CDR1 is SEHNR and CDR2 is FQNEAQ (reference sequence). J was trimmed by 6 bases and V by 5 bases; bases with no gene match: 5. This CDR3 is 16 amino acids long. Here immunoSEQ multiplex PCR was the method, and the copy in TCRdb shows in-frame clones only, minus some. The data show a few hundred thousand clones, roughly 86% seen once. Participants, about 18 to 89 years old, spanned some 23 US areas. Recovered status in Cohort 3 required two negative PCRs, clearance, or symptom resolution. The V call is TRBV7-9, the J call TRBJ2-1, with TRBD2 matching over 15 bases. The clonotype originates from a young woman who had recovered from COVID-19. Source material: PBMCs or T cells enriched from blood (not recorded which). The CDR3 DNA reads TGTGCCAGCAGCCCGGGACTAGCGGGAGGAGGCAATGAGCAGTTCTTC. Translation: CASSPGLAGGGNEQFF.